The 21 T cell receptor beta chains below were found in one sample sequenced in a study of blood T cell repertoires in COVID-19. Clones were sequenced by immunoSEQ multiplex PCR, and TCRdb holds only the in-frame ones, with some missing. Of about 160,000 clones in the sample, about 88% were seen once. Material: peripheral blood. These receptors all come from a woman aged 80 or over with acute or convalescent COVID-19.

The CDR3 nucleotides are TGTGCCAGCAGTTTAACGGGTACGAATCAGCCCCAGCATTTT. Translating gives CASSLTGTNQPQHF. This sequence joins TRBV27 and TRBJ1-5, with unresolved D. With 2 bases removed from V and 4 bases from J, the gap between germline ends came to 9 bases. CDR1 and CDR2 from the germline V gene are MNHEY and SMNVEV (reference sequence). The length of the CDR3 is 14 residues.

This chain joins TRBV6-5 and TRBJ1-2; 9 bases match TRBD1. With 5 bases clipped from V and 7 bases from J, the junction kept 8 bases outside the gene matches. The CDR3 sequence is 14 residues long. Germline V CDR1 and CDR2: MNHEY, SVGAGI. The CDR3, as DNA: TGTGCCAGCAGTCTAACAGGGGGCGCGGCTGGCTACACCTTC. Its protein product is CASSLTGGAAGYTF.

The chain joins TRBV19 to TRBJ2-1; the match to TRBD2 covers 14 bases. Germline V gives CDR1 LNHDA, CDR2 SQIVND (reference sequence). The CDR3 has 16 amino acids. Unmatched junction bases numbered 9, after V lost 6 bases and J lost 8 bases. As DNA, the CDR3 is TGTGCCAGTAGACCCCGACTAGCGGGAGGGCCCTATGAGCAGTTCTTC. Translating gives CASRPRLAGGPYEQFF. Drawing the rest from reference TRBV19 and TRBJ2-1, the complete variable domain is DGGITQSPKYLFRKEGQNVTLSCEQNLNHDAMYWYRQDPGQGLRLIYYSQIVNDFQKGDIAEGYSVSREKKESFPLTVTSAQKNPTAFYLCASRPRLAGGPYEQFFGPGTRLTVL.

The chain employs TRBV19 and TRBJ2-3; the match to TRBD2 covers 10 bases. The germline V gene encodes CDR1 LNHDA and CDR2 SQIVND (reference sequence). The junction had 10 bases not matched to a gene; V was cut back by 6 bases and J by 7 bases. The CDR3 consists of 15 residues. In nucleotides, the CDR3 is TGTGCCAGTAGACCAGCGGGGGGGCCAGAGTATACGCAGTATTTT. Encoded protein: CASRPAGGPEYTQYF.

The V and J genes are TRBV7-9 and TRBJ2-7; 8 bases match TRBD2. The ends lost 4 bases at V and 3 bases at J; junction bases unmatched: 11. The CDR3 contains 16 residues. Germline CDR1 SEHNR, CDR2 FQNEAQ (reference sequence). The CDR3 DNA is TGTGCCAGCAGCTCAGCTAACGGGGGGGTAATCTACGAGCAGTACTTC. Amino acid sequence: CASSSANGGVIYEQYF.

V and J are TRBV7-8 and TRBJ1-2; weak D call: TRBD1 (5 bases). Trimming removed 5 bases from V and 1 base from J, with 8 bases in between. Germline-derived CDR1 and CDR2 are SGHVS and FQNEAQ. CDR3 length: 13 residues. The CDR3 here is CASSTQGNYGYTF. In DNA form, the CDR3 reads TGTGCCAGCAGCACCCAGGGTAACTATGGCTACACCTTC.

The V and J genes are TRBV7-9 and TRBJ2-5; TRBD2 agrees at 8 bases. The CDR3 is made up of 15 amino acids. Trimming took 1 base from V and 5 from J; bases not matched to a gene: 6. CDR1 SEHNR and CDR2 FQNEAQ come from the germline V gene (reference sequence). CDR3 protein: CASSLGGGGIETQYF. The CDR3 DNA reads as TGTGCCAGCAGCTTAGGTGGCGGGGGGATTGAGACCCAGTACTTC.

This clone was recorded once. The gene calls are TRBV6-5 and TRBJ1-1, with D hard to call. CDR3 length equals 16 residues. V was pared by 3 bases and J by 0 bases, with 14 bases between. Per germline, CDR1 MNHEY and CDR2 SVGAGI. The CDR3 reads CASSYGRRLMNTEAFF. The DNA of the CDR3 is TGTGCCAGCAGTTATGGGAGGAGGCTCATGAACACTGAAGCTTTCTTT.

In its sample, this clone was seen once. The V and J genes are TRBV6-4 and TRBJ1-6; possibly TRBD1 for D (6 bases). The V end was cut by 3 bases, the J end by 10 bases, with 16 bases between. The CDR3 is 15 residues long. The V gene's germline CDR1 is MRHNA and CDR2 SNTAGT. The CDR3 loop reads CASSESVRGSSPLHF. The CDR3 DNA is TGTGCCAGCAGTGAGTCGGTAAGGGGGTCGTCACCCCTCCACTTT.

V usage is TRBV19 and J usage is TRBJ1-5; TRBD1 is a possible D gene (5 bases). V was shortened by 1 base and J by 5 bases, with 6 bases between the two germline ends. Germline CDR1 and CDR2: LNHDA and SQIVND (reference sequence). This CDR3 is 13 amino acids long. The CDR3 spells CASSIGQYQPQHF. The CDR3 nucleotides read TGTGCCAGTAGTATAGGACAGTATCAGCCCCAGCATTTT.

The V call is TRBV19, the J call TRBJ2-1; TRBD2 aligns across 8 bases. The germline V gene encodes CDR1 LNHDA and CDR2 SQIVND (reference sequence). The CDR3 consists of 16 residues. V dropped 5 bases and J dropped 2; count of bases not matched to a gene: 8. This chain's CDR3 is CASSRLAGLTYNEQFF. The CDR3 nucleotides read TGTGCCAGTAGTCGTTTAGCGGGATTGACCTACAATGAGCAGTTCTTC.

The rearrangement links TRBV2 to TRBJ2-1; TRBD1 agrees at 9 bases. The germline CDR1 and CDR2 sequences are SNHLY and FYNNEI. J lost 6 bases, V lost 6 bases, and 6 bases had no gene match. This CDR3 spans 14 amino acids. The CDR3 is CASRRDRVGNEQFF. The CDR3 DNA reads TGTGCCAGCAGGAGGGACAGGGTTGGCAATGAGCAGTTCTTC.

The chain joins TRBV6-9 to TRBJ2-1, with TRBD1 identical over 12 bases. The CDR3 is made up of 14 amino acids. Germline CDR1 MNHGY, CDR2 SVAAGI. Losses at the gene ends were 6 bases for V and 10 bases for J; bases not matched to a gene: 7. The chain's CDR3 is CASRSSGTGGEQFF. In DNA, the CDR3 is TGTGCCAGCAGGTCGAGCGGGACAGGGGGCGAGCAGTTCTTC.

The chain joins TRBV11-1 to TRBJ2-3, with TRBD2 matching 8 bases. CDR1 is SGHAT, CDR2 FQDESV, per germline (reference sequence). V dropped 1 base and J dropped 6; count of bases not matched to a gene: 6. The CDR3 runs 15 residues. Here the CDR3 reads CASSLESRTSDTQYF. The DNA of the CDR3 is TGTGCCAGCAGCTTAGAATCCCGGACTAGCGATACGCAGTATTTT.

The genes are TRBV2 and TRBJ1-2; no reliable D call. The germline CDR1 and CDR2 sequences are SNHLY and FYNNEI. Trimming shortened V by 4 bases and J by 8 bases, and 11 bases separated the two germline ends. CDR3 length: 12 residues. DNA of the CDR3: TGTGCCAGCAGTGGGCGGGTTGGCGGCTACACCTTC. Translating it yields CASSGRVGGYTF.

The chain uses TRBV25-1 and TRBJ2-5; D might be TRBD1 (5 bases). The CDR3 contains 17 residues. Germline V gene lookup returns CDR1 MGHDK and CDR2 SYGVNS. Trimming cost V 1 base and J 7 bases, with 22 bases left between them. The CDR3 region has the DNA TGTGCCAGCAGTGAATGTATTCCCCAGGGTGGCAATGTGACCCAGTACTTC. Translated: CASSECIPQGGNVTQYF.

The chain recombines TRBV7-6 with TRBJ2-3, with 9 bases fitting TRBD1. V lost 4 bases, J lost 0 bases, and 2 bases stayed unmatched. The CDR3 totals 15 residues. Germline V CDR1 and CDR2: SGHVS, FNYEAQ. CDR3 sequence: CASSSGQGSTDTQYF. The CDR3 nucleotides read TGTGCCAGCAGCTCCGGACAGGGGAGCACAGATACGCAGTATTTT.

This clone was detected only once. This chain joins TRBV15 and TRBJ2-7; the match to TRBD2 covers 12 bases. The CDR3 loop spans 15 amino acids. Per germline, CDR1 LNHNV and CDR2 YYDKDF (reference sequence). V gave up 0 bases and J gave up 6 bases; unmatched junction bases: 3. Written as DNA, the CDR3 is TGTGCCACCAGCAGAGATGTACTAGCGGGAGGCGAGCAGTACTTC. It is translated as CATSRDVLAGGEQYF.

J is TRBJ2-7 and V is TRBV18; unclear D gene. V was pared by 5 bases and J by 0 bases, with 14 bases between. CDR1 is KGHSH, CDR2 LQKENI, per germline. This CDR3 has 15 residues. This chain's CDR3 is CASSFSTYDSYEQYF. In DNA form, the CDR3 reads TGTGCCAGCTCATTTTCGACTTATGACTCCTACGAGCAGTACTTC.

V is TRBV18 and J is TRBJ2-5; 13 nucleotides line up with TRBD2. V was pared by 4 bases and J by 4 bases, with 6 bases of the junction left unmatched. The CDR3 sequence is 16 residues long. CDR1 and CDR2 from the germline V gene are KGHSH and LQKENI. The DNA for the CDR3 is TGTGCCAGCTCACGGACTAGCGGGGGAAGCTTAGAGACCCAGTACTTC. The encoded protein is CASSRTSGGSLETQYF.

The rearrangement uses TRBV7-9 and TRBJ1-2, with 7 bases aligning to TRBD1. The ends lost 5 bases at V and 6 bases at J; junction bases unmatched: 6. Germline CDR1 and CDR2: SEHNR and FQNEAQ (reference sequence). The CDR3 has 13 amino acids. Written as DNA, the CDR3 is TGTGCCAGCAGCACCGACAGGGTCCATGGCTACACCTTC. This gives the protein CASSTDRVHGYTF.